This T cell receptor (beta chain) was retrieved from a study of pediatric ulcerative colitis. Assay used: immunoSEQ multiplex PCR; TCRdb lists only in-frame clones, some missing. The sample lists about 16,000 clones, roughly four fifths occurring once. The rectum was sampled with one to two pinch biopsies at colonoscopy. The germline V and J ends were trimmed by 7 bases and 5 bases, with 14 bases remaining between them. Germline CDR1 SNHLY, CDR2 FYNNEI. The CDR3 loop spans 13 amino acids. The sample comprised gut tissue. The source is a boy younger than 18 with moderate ulcerative colitis. The V and J genes are TRBV2 and TRBJ1-2; D is perhaps TRBD1 (5 bases). CDR3 residues: CASTLQSGYGYTF. Here the CDR3 DNA reads TGTGCCAGCACTCTACAGTCAGGGTATGGCTACACCTTC.